The T cell receptor beta chain under discussion was sequenced for a study of identical twins. Findings of the study overall: Cord blood beta clonotypes present at high abundance carried fewer insertions; no such pattern appeared in memory repertoires. The presence of invariant MAIT and iNKT cells could partly confound analyses of zero-insertion sequences.

TCRdb redid the calling of the 5' RACE reads with MiXCR, one entry per CDR3 protein. The data contain 1.5 million to 2 million distinct CDR3 sequences, roughly 35% of them seen just once; the ten biggest clones take up more than 0.25%. Trimming took 0 bases from V and 0 from J, leaving 15 bases between them. This CDR3 comprises 18 residues. The V gene's germline CDR1 is MDHEN and CDR2 SYDVKM. This clonotype was observed a handful of times. Its target is not known. The sequenced sample was cord blood. This TCR derives from a newborn girl in good health. This chain connects TRBV28 to TRBJ2-1; D uncertain. CDR3 bases: TGTGCCAGCAGTTTATGGAATTTTGGCAGTTCCTCCTACAATGAGCAGTTCTTC. Translating it yields CASSLWNFGSSSYNEQFF.